This T cell receptor (beta chain) was obtained from a study of blood T cell repertoires in COVID-19. The CDR3 contains 14 residues. CDR1 and CDR2 (germline): SGHNT, YENEEA. V lost 1 base, J lost 4 bases, and 9 bases lay in between. The repertoire was sequenced with immunoSEQ multiplex PCR; TCRdb's copy has only in-frame clones and lacks some. The repertoire holds about 70,000 clones, with 65% to 90% as singletons. The sample taken for sequencing was peripheral blood. The chain employs TRBV11-3 and TRBJ2-3; possibly TRBD2 for D (5 bases). The clonotype originates from a woman aged 55-70 years with acute or convalescent COVID-19. The CDR3 loop is CASSLGLAADTQYF. The CDR3 DNA is TGTGCCAGCAGCTTAGGGCTAGCAGCAGATACGCAGTATTTT.